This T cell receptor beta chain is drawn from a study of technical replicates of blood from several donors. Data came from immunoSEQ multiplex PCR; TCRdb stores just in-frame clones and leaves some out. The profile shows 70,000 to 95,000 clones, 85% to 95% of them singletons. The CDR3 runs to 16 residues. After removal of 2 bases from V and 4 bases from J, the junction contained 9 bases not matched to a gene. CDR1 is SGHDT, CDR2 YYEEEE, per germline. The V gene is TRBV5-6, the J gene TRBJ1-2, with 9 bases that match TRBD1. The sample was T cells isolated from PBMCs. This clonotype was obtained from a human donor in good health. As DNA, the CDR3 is TGTGCCAGCAGCTTCGAACCGGGACAGGGACCCTATGGCTACACCTTC. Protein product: CASSFEPGQGPYGYTF.